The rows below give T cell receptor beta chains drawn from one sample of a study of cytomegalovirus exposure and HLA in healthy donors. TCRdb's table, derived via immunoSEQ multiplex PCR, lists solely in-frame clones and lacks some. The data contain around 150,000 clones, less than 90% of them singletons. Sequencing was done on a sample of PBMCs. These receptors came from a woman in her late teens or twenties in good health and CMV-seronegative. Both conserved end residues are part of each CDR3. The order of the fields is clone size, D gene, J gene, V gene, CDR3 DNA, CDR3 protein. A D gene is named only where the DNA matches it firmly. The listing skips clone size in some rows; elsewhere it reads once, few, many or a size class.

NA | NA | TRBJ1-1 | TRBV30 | TGTGCCTGGAGTACCCTAGACGGAGCTTTCTTT | CAWSTLDGAFF
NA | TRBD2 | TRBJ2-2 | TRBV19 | TGTGCCAGTAGTATAGAGGATGTAAAGGGACTAGCCTCCGGGGAGCTGTTTTTT | CASSIEDVKGLASGELFF
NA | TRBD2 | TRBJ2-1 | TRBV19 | TGTGCCAGTACCGTCCGGATAAGCGGGGGGAGCTCCTACAATGAGCAGTTCTTC | CASTVRISGGSSYNEQFF
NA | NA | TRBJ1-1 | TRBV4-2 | TGTGCCAGCAGCCAAGTCGGGGTGGCAAGAGCTTTCTTT | CASSQVGVARAFF
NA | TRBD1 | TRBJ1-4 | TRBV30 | TGTGCCTGGAGTGTATTGCCGTGGGGACAGGGAAAACTGTTTTTT | CAWSVLPWGQGKLFF
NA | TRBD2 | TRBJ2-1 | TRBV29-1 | TGCAGCGTTGAAGGGCTAGCGGGGTTTAATGAGCAGTTCTTC | CSVEGLAGFNEQFF
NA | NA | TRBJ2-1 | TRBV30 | TGTGCCTGGAGCGTAGGCAGGGGGGTTTGGGATGAGCAGTTCTTC | CAWSVGRGVWDEQFF
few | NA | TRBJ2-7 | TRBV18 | TGTGCCAGCTCACCATCGACAGTGGGTTTGGAGCAGTACTTC | CASSPSTVGLEQYF
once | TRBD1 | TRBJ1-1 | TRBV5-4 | TGTGCCAGCAGCCCTCGGGACAGTGGCCTTCGTACGGCTTTCTTT | CASSPRDSGLRTAFF
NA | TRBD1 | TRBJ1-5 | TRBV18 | TGTGCCAGCTCACCCGAGATTCCAGCCGTGACAGGGGAGCAGCCCCAGCATTTT | CASSPEIPAVTGEQPQHF
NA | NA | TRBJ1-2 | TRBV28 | TGTGCCAGCAGATCCTTGAGGGCACTCTATGGCTACACCTTC | CASRSLRALYGYTF
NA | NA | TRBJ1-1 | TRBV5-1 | TGCGCCAGCAGCTTGGACGGGGGGGAAGGAGCTTTCTTT | CASSLDGGEGAFF
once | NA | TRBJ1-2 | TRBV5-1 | TGCGCCAGCAGCCTGACTGAGGGGGGGGGCTATGGCTACACCTTC | CASSLTEGGGYGYTF
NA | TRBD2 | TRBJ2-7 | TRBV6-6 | TGTGCCAGCACCCCCAGGGTCAGCGGGACCTACGAGCAGTACTTC | CASTPRVSGTYEQYF
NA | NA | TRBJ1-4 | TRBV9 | TGTGCCAGCAGCGTATCGGGGGGCCAAAATGAAAAACTGTTTTTT | CASSVSGGQNEKLFF
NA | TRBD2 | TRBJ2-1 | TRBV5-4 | TGTGCCAGCAGCTATCCTAGCGGTATCTACAATGAGCAGTTCTTC | CASSYPSGIYNEQFF
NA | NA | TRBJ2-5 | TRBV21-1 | TGTGCCAGCAGCAAAGGCCTAAGGACTAGCACACAAGAGACCCAGTACTTC | CASSKGLRTSTQETQYF
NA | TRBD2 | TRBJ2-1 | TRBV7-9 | TGTGCCAGCAGCTTCTATGTAGCGGGCCTTTACAATGAGCAGTTCTTC | CASSFYVAGLYNEQFF
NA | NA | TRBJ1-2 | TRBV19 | TGTGCCAGTAGTATAAGGGGAAACTATGGCTACACCTTC | CASSIRGNYGYTF
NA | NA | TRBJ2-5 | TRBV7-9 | TGTGCCAGCAGCCGCACCACAGGGATCCACGGGGAGACCCAGTACTTC | CASSRTTGIHGETQYF
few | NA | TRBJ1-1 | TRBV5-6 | TGTGCCAGCAGCTTGGGTCGGAGGAACACTGAAGCTTTCTTT | CASSLGRRNTEAFF
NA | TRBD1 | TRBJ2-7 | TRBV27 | TGTGCCAGCAGTCGCCCCGGGACAGTGGCCGAGCAGTACTTC | CASSRPGTVAEQYF
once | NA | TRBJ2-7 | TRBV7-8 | TGTGCCAGCAGCTCAGAGGGATGGCCCTCCACCGAGCAGTACTTC | CASSSEGWPSTEQYF
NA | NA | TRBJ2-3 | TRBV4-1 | TGCGCCTTCAGTAAGGGGGATACGCAGTATTTT | CAFSKGDTQYF